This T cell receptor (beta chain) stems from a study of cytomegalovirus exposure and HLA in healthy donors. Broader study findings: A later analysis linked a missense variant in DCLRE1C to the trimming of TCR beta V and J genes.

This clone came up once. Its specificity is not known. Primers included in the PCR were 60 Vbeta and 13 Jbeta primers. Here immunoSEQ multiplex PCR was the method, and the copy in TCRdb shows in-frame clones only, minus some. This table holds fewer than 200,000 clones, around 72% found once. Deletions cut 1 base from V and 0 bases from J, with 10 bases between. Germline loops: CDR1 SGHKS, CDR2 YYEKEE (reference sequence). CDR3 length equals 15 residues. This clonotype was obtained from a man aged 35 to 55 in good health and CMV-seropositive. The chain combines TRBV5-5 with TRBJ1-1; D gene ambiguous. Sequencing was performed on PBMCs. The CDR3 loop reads CASSLSGGMNTEAFF. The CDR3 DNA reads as TGTGCCAGCAGCTTGTCGGGAGGGATGAACACTGAAGCTTTCTTT.